The 20 T cell receptor beta chains below were found in one sample sequenced in a study of blood T cell repertoires in COVID-19. The data were produced by immunoSEQ multiplex PCR, yet TCRdb's version contains in-frame clones alone and is incomplete. The table records about 58,000 clones, around 81% of them present only once. The sample taken for sequencing was peripheral blood. These receptors all stem from a human donor in a cohort sampled during active COVID-19.

V gene TRBV4-2 combines with J gene TRBJ2-5, with 11 bases that match TRBD2. Trimming removed 6 bases from V and 5 bases from J; junction bases left unmatched: 20. CDR1 and CDR2 from the germline V gene are LGHNA and YNFKEQ. The CDR3 length is 19 residues. The CDR3 is CASSLTHTASGGSQETQYF. The CDR3, as DNA: TGTGCCAGCAGTCTGACACACACGGCTAGCGGGGGGTCCCAGGAGACCCAGTACTTC.

The V gene is TRBV28, the J gene TRBJ1-5; maybe TRBD1 (6 bases). The CDR3 spans 14 residues. Germline V gene sequence: CDR1 MDHEN, CDR2 SYDVKM. The ends were cut back, 6 bases at V and 6 bases at J, with 15 bases in the middle. The CDR3 nucleotides read TGTGCCAGCAGCTTCTCGGGGGGGCTTCAGCCCCAGCATTTT. As protein: CASSFSGGLQPQHF.

The chain has TRBV19 and TRBJ2-3; possible D gene TRBD1, 6 bases. V dropped 5 bases and J dropped 1 base, with 16 bases sitting between them. The length of the CDR3 is 16 residues. Germline V gives CDR1 LNHDA, CDR2 SQIVND (reference sequence). CDR3 amino acids: CASSGETGQRTDTQYF. The CDR3 DNA sequence: TGTGCCAGTAGTGGCGAGACGGGACAACGCACAGATACGCAGTATTTT.

Comments on this clone: One junction end does not reproduce the germline sequence, and a read error may be involved. This chain connects TRBV5-1 to TRBJ2-7; TRBD1 matches at 9 bases. The CDR3 consists of 14 residues. In germline, CDR1 is SGHRS, CDR2 YFSETQ. CDR3 residues: CASSLGDRAYEQYF. The CDR3 DNA sequence: TGCGCCAGCAGTTTGGGGGACAGGGCGTACGAGCAGTACTTC.

Concerning this clone itself: This specimen includes other DNA sequences encoding the same CDR3. V and J are TRBV9 and TRBJ1-4; 10 bases map to TRBD1. V was pared by 0 bases and J by 8 bases, with 7 bases of the junction left unmatched. Germline CDR1 reads SGDLS; CDR2 reads YYNGEE. This CDR3 spans 16 amino acids. The CDR3 DNA sequence: TGTGCCAGCAGCGTAGGACAGGGGGCGGGGCGGGAAAAACTGTTTTTT. Its translation: CASSVGQGAGREKLFF. The entire variable domain, with the rest obtained from reference TRBV9 and TRBJ1-4, is as follows: DSGVTQTPKHLITATGQRVTLRCSPRSGDLSVYWYQQSLDQGLQFLIQYYNGEERAKGNILERFSAQQFPDLHSELNLSSLELGDSALYFCASSVGQGAGREKLFFGSGTQLSVL.

The chain has TRBV3-1 (or the pseudogene TRBV3-2) and TRBJ1-5; D may be TRBD1 (6 bases). The CDR3 runs 17 residues. Germline V gene data show CDR1 as LGHDT and CDR2 as YNNKEL (reference sequence). The germline V and J ends were trimmed by 4 bases and 0 bases, with 16 bases remaining between them. CDR3 bases: TGTGCCAGCAGCCCTCCTCTAGGACAGACTAGCAATCAGCCCCAGCATTTT. It yields the protein CASSPPLGQTSNQPQHF.

The CDR3 here is CASSFGGRSYEQYF. DNA of the CDR3: TGTGCCAGCAGCTTCGGGGGACGTTCCTACGAGCAGTACTTC. This chain joins TRBV13 and TRBJ2-7; weak D call: TRBD2 (6 bases). The CDR3 totals 14 residues. Trimming pared 3 bases from V and 1 base from J, leaving 10 bases between. Per germline, CDR1 PRHDT and CDR2 FYEKMQ (reference sequence).

This chain connects TRBV6-5 to TRBJ2-6; tentatively, D is TRBD2 (6 bases). The CDR3 runs 16 residues. Germline V gene data show CDR1 as MNHEY and CDR2 as SVGAGI. V lost 4 bases, J lost 0 bases, and 10 bases lay in between. The CDR3: CASSSPTSSGANVLTF. The CDR3, as DNA: TGTGCCAGCAGTTCCCCGACTAGCTCTGGGGCCAACGTCCTGACTTTC.

The CDR3 spells CASEDRFYEQYF. The CDR3 DNA reads TGTGCCAGCGAGGACAGATTTTACGAGCAGTACTTC. V usage is TRBV19 and J usage is TRBJ2-7, with D tentatively TRBD1 (6 bases). The CDR3 is 12 residues long. Trimming cost V 9 bases and J 4 bases, with 13 bases left between them. The germline CDR1 and CDR2 sequences are LNHDA and SQIVND (reference sequence).

The chain combines TRBV7-6 with TRBJ2-7; D is unclear. Trimming removed 4 bases at V and 7 bases at J, with 14 bases between. The CDR3 runs 13 residues. Germline V gene lookup returns CDR1 SGHVS and CDR2 FNYEAQ. CDR3 DNA sequence: TGTGCCAGCAGCTCGTCCCCCCAGGCTGAGCAGTACTTC. Protein product: CASSSSPQAEQYF.

The chain couples TRBV19 to TRBJ1-3; no definite D call. V was pared by 5 bases and J by 0 bases, with 11 bases between. This CDR3 has 15 amino acids. Germline V gene sequence: CDR1 LNHDA, CDR2 SQIVND (reference sequence). The CDR3 sequence is CASSLRQLSGNTIYF. DNA for the CDR3: TGTGCCAGTAGTCTGAGACAACTCTCTGGAAACACCATATATTTT.

On this clone itself: The junction does not match germline at one end; this may be a read error. The CDR3 DNA reads as TGTGCCAGCAGCTACTACAGGGGTCGCACCTACTATGGCTACACCTTC. Amino acid sequence: CASSYYRGRTYYGYTF. This chain connects TRBV6-5 to TRBJ1-2; 7 bases are shared with TRBD1. The germline CDR1 and CDR2 sequences are MNHEY and SVGAGI. This CDR3 contains 16 residues.

The rearrangement joins TRBV19 to TRBJ2-1, with TRBD1 identical over 9 bases. The CDR3 covers 15 residues. The ends lost 6 bases at V and 6 bases at J; junction bases unmatched: 9. The V gene's germline CDR1 is LNHDA and CDR2 SQIVND (reference sequence). CDR3 DNA sequence: TGTGCCAGTAGAAATGGACAGGGGCGAGGCAATGAGCAGTTCTTC. This codes for CASRNGQGRGNEQFF.

The J gene is TRBJ1-2, the V gene TRBV6-5; 12 bases are a match to TRBD1. The CDR3 runs 15 residues. V dropped 2 bases and J dropped 7; count of bases not matched to a gene: 5. CDR1 MNHEY and CDR2 SVGAGI come from the germline V gene. The CDR3 reads CASSYEGQGARGYTF. The CDR3 DNA is TGTGCCAGCAGTTACGAGGGACAGGGGGCGCGTGGCTACACCTTC.

This rearrangement joins TRBV20-1 to TRBJ1-2; the D gene is possibly TRBD1 (5 bases). Germline V lookup: CDR1 DFQATT, CDR2 SNEGSKA (reference sequence). This CDR3 is built from 15 residues. V was cut by 3 bases and J by 8 bases, with 22 bases left in between. The CDR3 is CSASPYRLELNGYTF. DNA for the CDR3: TGCAGTGCTAGTCCTTACAGGTTGGAGCTAAACGGCTACACCTTC.

The rearrangement links TRBV7-9 to TRBJ1-1; D is perhaps TRBD1 (5 bases). Germline V gene sequence: CDR1 SEHNR, CDR2 FQNEAQ (reference sequence). V lost 0 bases and J lost 0, with 8 bases in between. This CDR3 is built from 15 residues. The CDR3 protein is CASSLAQGMNTEAFF. CDR3 DNA: TGTGCCAGCAGCTTAGCGCAGGGTATGAACACTGAAGCTTTCTTT. Drawing the rest from reference TRBV7-9 and TRBJ1-1, the complete variable domain is DTGVSQNPRHKITKRGQNVTFRCDPISEHNRLYWYRQTLGQGPEFLTYFQNEAQLEKSRLLSDRFSAERPKGSFSTLEIQRTEQGDSAMYLCASSLAQGMNTEAFFGQGTRLTVV.

The chain couples TRBV19 to TRBJ1-1; D unclear. Germline CDR1 is LNHDA and CDR2 is SQIVND (reference sequence). Trimming shortened V by 3 bases and J by 1 base, and 12 bases separated the two germline ends. The CDR3 has 15 amino acids. As DNA, the CDR3 is TGTGCCAGTAGTATTAGTAGGCTAGCGAACACTGAAGCTTTCTTT. This encodes CASSISRLANTEAFF.

This chain links TRBV6-5 with TRBJ1-6; a possible D gene is TRBD1 (6 bases). CDR3 size: 16 residues. Germline V gene sequence: CDR1 MNHEY, CDR2 SVGAGI. Trimming took off 0 bases at V and 8 bases at J, with 14 bases between the two ends. The DNA of the CDR3 is TGTGCCAGCAGTTACTCGGGGGGGGCAGTAGATTCACCCCTCCACTTT. Amino acid sequence: CASSYSGGAVDSPLHF.

The gene calls are TRBV7-9 and TRBJ2-7, with TRBD2 identical over 16 bases. V shed 3 bases and J 6 bases; nucleotides not matched to a gene: 8. Germline assignment: CDR1 SEHNR and CDR2 FQNEAQ (reference sequence). The CDR3 has 17 amino acids. The CDR3 sequence: CASSLGGTSGRVSEQYF. The CDR3 DNA sequence: TGTGCCAGCAGCTTGGGGGGGACTAGCGGGAGGGTAAGCGAGCAGTACTTC.

Here the CDR3 DNA reads TGCGCCAGCAGCGTAGGACAGCTCTACGAGCAGTACTTC. It yields the protein CASSVGQLYEQYF. The chain joins TRBV5-1 to TRBJ2-7; D is possibly TRBD1 (6 bases). The V gene's germline CDR1 is SGHRS and CDR2 YFSETQ. The CDR3 loop spans 13 amino acids. Trimming left V 4 bases short and J 3 bases short, with 11 bases between.